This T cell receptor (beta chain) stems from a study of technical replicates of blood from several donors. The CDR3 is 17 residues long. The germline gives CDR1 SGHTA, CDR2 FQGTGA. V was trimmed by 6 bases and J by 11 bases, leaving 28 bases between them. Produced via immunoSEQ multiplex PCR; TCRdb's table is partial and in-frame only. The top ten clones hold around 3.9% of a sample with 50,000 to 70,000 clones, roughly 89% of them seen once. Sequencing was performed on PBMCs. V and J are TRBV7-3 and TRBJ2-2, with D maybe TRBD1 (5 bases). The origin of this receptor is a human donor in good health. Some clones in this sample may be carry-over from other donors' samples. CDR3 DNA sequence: TGTGCCAGCAGGGAACACAAGAGGAACCAGGGTTCTTCAGAGCTGTTTTTT. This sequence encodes CASREHKRNQGSSELFF.